The present T cell receptor (beta chain) was sequenced within a study of cytomegalovirus exposure and HLA in healthy donors. After removal of 7 bases from V and 6 bases from J, the junction contained 8 bases not matched to a gene. This CDR3 is built from 14 residues. Germline-derived CDR1 and CDR2 are SQVTM and ANQGSEA. The repertoire was sequenced with immunoSEQ multiplex PCR; TCRdb's copy has only in-frame clones and lacks some. The table has about 66,000 clones, approximately 97% seen once. Material: PBMCs. This chain joins TRBV29-1 and TRBJ2-3; 12 positions match TRBD2. This receptor was obtained from a woman aged 18 to 35 in good health and CMV-seropositive. This CDR3 is CSDRLAGAEDTQYF. The CDR3 DNA reads as TGCAGCGATAGACTAGCGGGAGCGGAGGATACGCAGTATTTT.